Shown below are 23 T cell receptor beta chains from a single sample sequenced in a study of CXCR3-negative and CXCR3-positive naive CD8 T cells. Study results and limitations: Higher TRB CDR3 hydrophobicity marked CXCR3-positive naive cells relative to CXCR3-negative naive cells.

No cognate antigen is known for these TCRs. Each TRB cDNA library was prepared by 5' RACE (with UMI labels). TCRdb reprocessed the 5' RACE reads and reports one entry per CDR3 protein, with no DNA. The repertoire shows about 150,000 distinct CDR3 sequences; the top ten hold 0.45% to 0.6%. The specimen sequenced was naive CXCR3+ CD8+ T cells from blood. The subset was: CD45RO-CCR7+CD27+CD95- naive CD8+ T cells expressing CXCR3 (TNR3+). The receptor set was obtained from a human donor in good health. Some clones in this sample may be carry-over from other donors' samples.

The rearrangement links TRBV5-4 to TRBJ2-1; TCRdb picks TRBD1, but there is no DNA to check that call. Germline assignment: CDR1 SGHNT and CDR2 YYREEE (reference sequence). There are 15 residues in the CDR3. This CDR3 reads CASSHGTGYRNEQFF.

This chain uses TRBV25-1 with TRBJ2-6. This CDR3 comprises 14 residues. In germline, CDR1 is MGHDK, CDR2 SYGVNS. The CDR3 loop reads CASTDAEGANVLTF.

V usage is TRBV19 and J usage is TRBJ2-5; TCRdb's D call of TRBD2 is untestable without DNA. Germline V gives CDR1 LNHDA, CDR2 SQIVND (reference sequence). This CDR3 is built from 15 residues. The CDR3 sequence is CASSISSRGALTQYF.

V usage is TRBV28 and J usage is TRBJ2-5; TCRdb names TRBD1, which stays unverified in the absence of DNA. There are 15 residues in the CDR3. CDR1 and CDR2 (germline): MDHEN, SYDVKM. This CDR3 reads CASSPPRGLGETQYF.

The genes are TRBV6-6 and TRBJ2-1; TCRdb calls TRBD1, which cannot be checked without DNA. This CDR3 has 16 residues. Germline V gene lookup returns CDR1 MNHNY and CDR2 SVGAGI (reference sequence). This chain's CDR3 is CASNGETSPPYNEQFF.

V is TRBV4-1 and J is TRBJ2-1; the D gene TCRdb calls, TRBD2, cannot be checked with no DNA. The CDR3 runs 13 residues. Per the germline V gene, CDR1 is MGHRA and CDR2 is YSYEKL. The CDR3 protein is CASSQGAGDEQFF.

The chain uses TRBV5-1 and TRBJ1-2; lacking DNA, the TRBD1 call made by TCRdb goes unchecked. Germline-derived CDR1 and CDR2 are SGHRS and YFSETQ. This CDR3 has 16 residues. This CDR3 reads CASSSYPGTTNYGYTF.

This chain connects TRBV4-2 to TRBJ1-6; TCRdb proposes TRBD1, but this gene call is untestable without DNA. Germline V gene data show CDR1 as LGHNA and CDR2 as YNFKEQ. The CDR3 consists of 18 residues. CDR3: CASSQESGHSSYNSPLHF.

The chain carries TRBV7-3 and TRBJ2-7; TCRdb names TRBD2, which stays unverified in the absence of DNA. This CDR3 spans 13 amino acids. The germline gives CDR1 SGHTA, CDR2 FQGTGA. CDR3 region: CASSRDLSYEQYF.

The chain links TRBV6-5 to TRBJ1-5. Germline V lookup: CDR1 MNHEY, CDR2 SVGAGI. The CDR3 has 13 residues. The chain's CDR3 is CASSPLSNQPQHF.

The rearrangement uses TRBV15 and TRBJ2-3; no DNA is available, so the TRBD2 call from TCRdb remains unchecked. The CDR3 sequence is 15 residues long. Germline V gene sequence: CDR1 LNHNV, CDR2 YYDKDF (reference sequence). CDR3 region: CATSETSGGADTQYF.

The chain has TRBV11-3 and TRBJ2-1; TCRdb's D gene call, TRBD1, goes unchecked for lack of DNA. Germline V CDR1 and CDR2: SGHNT, YENEEA. This CDR3 has 13 amino acids. CDR3 sequence: CAISGQNDNEQFF.

The rearrangement links TRBV4-1 to TRBJ1-1; as DNA is missing, the TRBD1 call by TCRdb cannot be tested. The length of the CDR3 is 13 residues. Germline lookup yields CDR1 MGHRA and CDR2 YSYEKL. CDR3 amino acids: CASSQGQSTEAFF.

This chain joins TRBV4-1 and TRBJ2-7. Germline V gene sequence: CDR1 MGHRA, CDR2 YSYEKL. The CDR3 covers 15 residues. The CDR3 protein is CASSQDPGDPYEQYF.

CDR3: CSARGDFSYEQYF. The rearrangement links TRBV20-1 to TRBJ2-7; TCRdb names TRBD2, which stays unverified in the absence of DNA. The CDR3 contains 13 residues. Germline-derived CDR1 and CDR2 are DFQATT and SNEGSKA (reference sequence).

The CDR3 reads CASSILEEQFF. The chain uses TRBV19 and TRBJ2-1. Germline-derived CDR1 and CDR2 are LNHDA and SQIVND (reference sequence). The CDR3 is 11 amino acids.

The chain links TRBV28 to TRBJ2-1; no DNA is available, so the TRBD1 call from TCRdb remains unchecked. Germline V gene lookup returns CDR1 MDHEN and CDR2 SYDVKM. CDR3 length: 12 amino acids. The CDR3 is CASHRTGNEQFF.

The genes are TRBV7-8 and TRBJ1-2; TCRdb designates TRBD1, a call that cannot be tested without DNA. This CDR3 comprises 16 residues. Germline V lookup: CDR1 SGHVS, CDR2 FQNEAQ. The CDR3 loop is CASSPDRGRFSYGYTF.

The chain employs TRBV4-1 and TRBJ2-1; the D call from TCRdb, TRBD1, cannot be confirmed without DNA. This CDR3 has 16 residues. CDR1 is MGHRA and CDR2 is YSYEKL in the germline V gene. CDR3 region: CASSQEPGNYYNEQFF.

The rearrangement uses TRBV29-1 and TRBJ2-1; TCRdb lists TRBD1, though no DNA is available to test this call. The CDR3 runs to 16 residues. Looked up from germline, CDR1 is SQVTM and CDR2 is ANQGSEA. The CDR3 loop reads CSSFPGGAGSYNEQFF.

The rearrangement joins TRBV7-6 to TRBJ2-5; there is no DNA to check the TCRdb D call of TRBD1. This CDR3 has 15 residues. Germline V CDR1 and CDR2: SGHVS, FNYEAQ. The CDR3 sequence: CASTTWGAGQETQYF.

The chain carries TRBV29-1 and TRBJ2-1. The CDR3 runs 11 residues. Germline CDR1 and CDR2: SQVTM and ANQGSEA. The CDR3 reads CSVTRLSEQFF.

This chain links TRBV27 with TRBJ1-1; TCRdb designates TRBD1, a call that cannot be tested without DNA. This CDR3 region has 14 residues. Germline V gene sequence: CDR1 MNHEY, CDR2 SMNVEV (reference sequence). CDR3 region: CASSFGTGNTEAFF.